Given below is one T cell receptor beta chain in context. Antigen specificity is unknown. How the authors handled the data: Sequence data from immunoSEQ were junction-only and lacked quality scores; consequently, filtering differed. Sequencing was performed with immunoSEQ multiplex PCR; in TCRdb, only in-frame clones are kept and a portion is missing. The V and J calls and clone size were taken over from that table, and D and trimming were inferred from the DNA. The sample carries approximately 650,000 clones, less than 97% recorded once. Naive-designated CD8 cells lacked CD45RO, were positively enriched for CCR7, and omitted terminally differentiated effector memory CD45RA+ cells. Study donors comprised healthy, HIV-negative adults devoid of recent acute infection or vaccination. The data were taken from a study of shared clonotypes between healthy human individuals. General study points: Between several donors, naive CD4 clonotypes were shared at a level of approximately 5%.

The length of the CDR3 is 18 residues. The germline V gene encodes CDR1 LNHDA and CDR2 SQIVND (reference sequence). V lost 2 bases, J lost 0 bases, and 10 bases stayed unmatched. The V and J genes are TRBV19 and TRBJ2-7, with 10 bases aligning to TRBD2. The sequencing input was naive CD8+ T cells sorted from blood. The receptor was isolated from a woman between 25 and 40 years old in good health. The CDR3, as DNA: TGTGCCAGTAGTATATTGGGACCCTCTAGCGGGAGCTCCTACGAGCAGTACTTC. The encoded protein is CASSILGPSSGSSYEQYF.